Listed below are T cell receptor beta chains from one sample, sequenced in a study of OX40 agonist ivuxolimab in advanced cancers. Here immunoSEQ multiplex PCR was the method, and the copy in TCRdb shows in-frame clones only, minus some. Here the sample spans tens of thousands of clones, roughly 88% being singletons. Sample: CD4+ or CD8+ T cells sorted from blood, taken in a trial of the OX40 agonist ivuxolimab. Source of these receptors: an adult with an advanced solid tumor such as melanoma, head and neck, liver or kidney cancer. CDR3s include the opening cysteine and the closing phenylalanine or tryptophan. The D gene is left open where the match is weak. Expanded clones are given a class, and other clones once, few, many or no size at all.

CDR3nt,CDR3aa,v_gene,j_gene,abundance,d_gene
TGTGCCAGCAGTTTTGAAGGGGATGGCTACACCTTC,CASSFEGDGYTF,TRBV28,TRBJ1-2,.,.
TGTGCCAGCAGCGCCGGGACGGAGTATAATTCACCCCTCCACTTT,CASSAGTEYNSPLHF,TRBV5-4,TRBJ1-6,.,.
TGTGCCAGCAGTCTCCAGGCCTACGAGCAGTACTTC,CASSLQAYEQYF,TRBV2,TRBJ2-7,once,.
TGTGCCAGCAGCCAGGGTCTCCCTAGCGAAGTGGGAGAGACCCAGTACTTC,CASSQGLPSEVGETQYF,TRBV4-2,TRBJ2-5,once,.
TGTGCCAGCAGCCTCCGGACCGATATGAGGTATGGCTACACCTTC,CASSLRTDMRYGYTF,TRBV2,TRBJ1-2,.,.
TGTGCCAGCAGCTCCGCCGGGACACCCCTCTATGGCTACACCTTC,CASSSAGTPLYGYTF,TRBV7-9,TRBJ1-2,.,.
TGTGCCAGCAGCACCGGGGGGGGTTACAATGAGCAGTTCTTC,CASSTGGGYNEQFF,TRBV11-2,TRBJ2-1,.,TRBD2
TGTGCCGTCACCGTCTTCGGGGCCAACGTCCTGACTTTC,CAVTVFGANVLTF,TRBV6-1,TRBJ2-6,.,.
TGCGCCAGCAGCCAAGCCGCGATAGCGGGGGGGCACACAGATACGCAGTATTTT,CASSQAAIAGGHTDTQYF,TRBV4-1,TRBJ2-3,.,TRBD2
TGTGCCATCAGTGCCGGGACGGATATACCGGAGGAGCTGTTTTTT,CAISAGTDIPEELFF,TRBV10-3,TRBJ2-2,.,.
TGTGCCATCAGCCCCTTCGACCTTACGGGGGGCTACACCTTC,CAISPFDLTGGYTF,TRBV10-3,TRBJ1-2,.,.
TGTGCCAGCAGGTCGGGACAGCAGAATGAAAAACTGTTTTTT,CASRSGQQNEKLFF,TRBV6-1,TRBJ1-4,.,TRBD1
TGCGCCAGCAGCCCTGCCCCGGGACAGGACTATGGCTACACCTTC,CASSPAPGQDYGYTF,TRBV5-1,TRBJ1-2,.,TRBD1
TGTGCCAGCAGATGGACAGGGTCAGCCTACGAGCAGTACTTC,CASRWTGSAYEQYF,TRBV6-1,TRBJ2-7,.,TRBD1
TGTGCCAGTAGTATCGGGAGGATGGTTAACGAAAAACTGTTTTTT,CASSIGRMVNEKLFF,TRBV19,TRBJ1-4,.,.
TGTGCCAGCACCCCGTACAGGCACGGAGGGCTCTATGGCTACACCTTC,CASTPYRHGGLYGYTF,TRBV7-2,TRBJ1-2,.,.
TGTGCCATCAGTGAGATTCAAGGACAGGGGGCCGGCTACACCTTC,CAISEIQGQGAGYTF,TRBV10-3,TRBJ1-2,few,TRBD1
TGTGCCAGCAGCTCGTTTACTGGGGGAGGGACTGAAGCTTTCTTT,CASSSFTGGGTEAFF,TRBV11-1,TRBJ1-1,.,.
TGTGCCACCAGCAGAGCGGCTAGCGGGACATACAATGAGCAGTTCTTC,CATSRAASGTYNEQFF,TRBV15,TRBJ2-1,once,TRBD2
TGCAGCGTTGAAGAAGGGACGGTAGGAAACATTCAGTACTTC,CSVEEGTVGNIQYF,TRBV29-1,TRBJ2-4,once,.
TGCGCCAGCAGCCAAGATTCACAGGAACCCCAGCCCCAGCATTTT,CASSQDSQEPQPQHF,TRBV4-3,TRBJ1-5,.,.
TGTGCCAGCAGTTACGCCGAGACCCAGTACTTC,CASSYAETQYF,TRBV6-6,TRBJ2-5,.,.
TGTGCCAGCAGCTTCCAGGGTAATTTTCCCGGGGAGCTGTTTTTT,CASSFQGNFPGELFF,TRBV5-6,TRBJ2-2,.,.
TGTGCCAGCAGCCCAGCGGGGACTAGCACAGATACGCAGTATTTT,CASSPAGTSTDTQYF,TRBV7-2,TRBJ2-3,few,TRBD2
TGTGCCAGCAGCTTAGCGCCCTCGGGGGATACGCAGTATTTT,CASSLAPSGDTQYF,TRBV7-2,TRBJ2-3,.,.
TGTGCCAGCAGCTTAGCGGGGGGTCGGGGCGATGAGCAGTTCTTC,CASSLAGGRGDEQFF,TRBV7-2,TRBJ2-1,.,.
TGCGCCAGCAGCCAGCCGGGACAGACTTCACCCCTCCACTTT,CASSQPGQTSPLHF,TRBV4-1,TRBJ1-6,.,TRBD1
TGTGCCAGCAGCTTAGATCAACAGGGAGGTACCAAAAACATTCAGTACTTC,CASSLDQQGGTKNIQYF,TRBV7-2,TRBJ2-4,.,.
TGTGCCAGCAGCTTGGTTGGCACCCAAGAGACCCAGTACTTC,CASSLVGTQETQYF,TRBV5-6,TRBJ2-5,.,.
TGCGCCAGCAGCTGGGGACAGGGGGCAACCTACGAGCAGTACTTC,CASSWGQGATYEQYF,TRBV5-1,TRBJ2-7,.,TRBD1
TGTGCCAGCAGCTTACGGCGGGGGGAAAATGAGCAGTTCTTC,CASSLRRGENEQFF,TRBV7-2,TRBJ2-1,.,TRBD2
TGTGCCGGATCCCGATACACTGAAGCTTTCTTT,CAGSRYTEAFF,TRBV7-9,TRBJ1-1,few,.
TGTGCCAGCAGTTCCCAGGGTTACGAGCAGTACTTC,CASSSQGYEQYF,TRBV6-5,TRBJ2-7,once,.
TGTGCCAGCTCACCGTCCCTAGCCAAAAACATTCAGTACTTC,CASSPSLAKNIQYF,TRBV18,TRBJ2-4,once,.
TGTGCCAGCAGTTTACTGGGGGCCGAGGCTGAAGCTTTCTTT,CASSLLGAEAEAFF,TRBV27,TRBJ1-1,.,.
TGTGCCAGCACCTCTTTCTTGAATGAGCAGTTCTTC,CASTSFLNEQFF,TRBV28,TRBJ2-1,.,.
TGTGCCGGGGGGACCGGGGGCGCCTACGAGCAGTACTTC,CAGGTGGAYEQYF,TRBV7-2,TRBJ2-7,few,.
TGTGCCAGCAGCTATCAGGGGGTTCATCAGCCCCAGCATTTT,CASSYQGVHQPQHF,TRBV7-2,TRBJ1-5,.,TRBD1
TGTGCCAGCAGCCAGGGGAACTCCTTAGGTCGAGCGGGGCAGTACTTC,CASSQGNSLGRAGQYF,TRBV11-3,TRBJ2-4,.,.